This T cell receptor (beta chain) is from a study of blood T cell repertoires in COVID-19. In the original analysis: Reference gene primer amplification yielded estimated nucleated cell counts. Repertoires were generated with immunoSEQ multiplex PCR, while TCRdb's copy carries only in-frame clones and drops some. That table is the source of V, J and clone size, and D and trimming were worked out from the DNA. The sample has about 270,000 clones; less than 90% are singletons. Trimming removed 4 bases from V and 1 base from J, with 13 bases in between. Looked up from germline, CDR1 is SEHNR and CDR2 is FQNEAQ (reference sequence). The CDR3 covers 15 residues.

The genes are TRBV7-9 and TRBJ1-1, with unresolved D. The receptor was isolated from a woman in her sixties or seventies with COVID-19, enrolled during active disease. The sequencing input was peripheral blood. The CDR3 protein is CASSSPISGNTEAFF. DNA for the CDR3: TGTGCCAGCAGCTCACCAATTAGCGGGAACACTGAAGCTTTCTTT.